This TCR beta chain was sequenced for a study of PD-L1 blockade in urothelial cancer. Study background: Blood was evaluated 3 weeks (second dose) and 6 weeks after therapy began. Median blood clonality was around 0.086, with more than 75,000 unique TCRs.

The method was immunoSEQ multiplex PCR; TCRdb's version includes in-frame clones alone and lacks a portion of them. The sample holds fewer than 40,000 clones; more than 80% are singletons and the top ten take more than 6.5%. This material consisted of PBMCs, taken around atezolizumab (anti-PD-L1) treatment. The clonotype comes from a man in his 70s with urothelial cancer.

The CDR3 sequence: CASSASPSRNEQFF. In nucleotides, the CDR3 is TGTGCCAGCAGTGCTAGTCCCTCACGGAATGAGCAGTTCTTC. The rearrangement links TRBV2 to TRBJ2-1; D is ambiguous. The CDR3 has 14 residues. In germline, CDR1 is SNHLY, CDR2 FYNNEI. Between the trimmed V and J ends, which lost 4 bases and 7 bases, there was a span of 14 bases.